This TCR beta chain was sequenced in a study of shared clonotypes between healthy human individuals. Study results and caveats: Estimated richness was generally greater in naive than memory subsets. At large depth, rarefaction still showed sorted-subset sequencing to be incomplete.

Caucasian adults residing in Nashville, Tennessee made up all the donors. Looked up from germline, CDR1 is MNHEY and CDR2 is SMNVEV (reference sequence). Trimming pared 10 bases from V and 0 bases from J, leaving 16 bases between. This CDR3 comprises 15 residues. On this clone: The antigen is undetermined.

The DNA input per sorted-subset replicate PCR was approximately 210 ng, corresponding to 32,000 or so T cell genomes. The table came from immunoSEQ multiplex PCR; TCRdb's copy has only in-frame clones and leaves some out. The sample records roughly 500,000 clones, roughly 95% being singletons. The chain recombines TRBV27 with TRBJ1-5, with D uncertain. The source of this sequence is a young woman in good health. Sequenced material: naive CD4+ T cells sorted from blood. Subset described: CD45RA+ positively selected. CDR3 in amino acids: CANPWGRNSNQPQHF. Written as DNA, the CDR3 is TGTGCCAACCCTTGGGGAAGAAATAGCAATCAGCCCCAGCATTTT.